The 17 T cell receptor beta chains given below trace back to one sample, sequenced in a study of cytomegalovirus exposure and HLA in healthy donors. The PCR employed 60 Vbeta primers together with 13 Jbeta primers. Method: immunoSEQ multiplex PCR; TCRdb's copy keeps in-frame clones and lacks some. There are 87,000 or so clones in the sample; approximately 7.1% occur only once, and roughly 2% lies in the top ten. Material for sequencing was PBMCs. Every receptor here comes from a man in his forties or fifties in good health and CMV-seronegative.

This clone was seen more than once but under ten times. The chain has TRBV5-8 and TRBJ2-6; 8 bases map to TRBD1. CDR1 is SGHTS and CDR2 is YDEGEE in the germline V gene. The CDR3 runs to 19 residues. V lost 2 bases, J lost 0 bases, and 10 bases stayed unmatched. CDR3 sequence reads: CASSLSSGQGPSGANVLTF. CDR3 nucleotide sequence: TGTGCCAGCAGCTTATCTTCTGGACAGGGCCCCTCTGGGGCCAACGTCCTGACTTTC.

The CDR3, as DNA: TGTGCCAGCAGCTTAGTGCCCACAGGGGCCGGGGAGACCCAGTACTTC. Amino acids: CASSLVPTGAGETQYF. The genes are TRBV11-2 and TRBJ2-5; TRBD1 matches 7 bases. Germline CDR1 reads SGHAT; CDR2 reads FQNNGV. The V and J ends lost 1 base and 5 bases, in that order; junction bases with no gene match: 10. The CDR3 has 16 amino acids.

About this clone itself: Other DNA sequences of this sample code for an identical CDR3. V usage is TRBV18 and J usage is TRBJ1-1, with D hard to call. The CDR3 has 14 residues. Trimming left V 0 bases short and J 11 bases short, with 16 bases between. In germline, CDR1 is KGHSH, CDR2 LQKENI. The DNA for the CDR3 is TGTGCCAGCTCACCACCTGCGGATCGTAGTGAGGCTTTCTTT. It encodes CASSPPADRSEAFF. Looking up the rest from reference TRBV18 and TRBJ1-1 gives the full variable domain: NAGVMQNPRHLVRRRGQEARLRCSPMKGHSHVYWYRQLPEEGLKFMVYLQKENIIDESGMPKERFSAEFPKEGPSILRIQQVVRGDSAAYFCASSPPADRSEAFFGQGTRLTVV.

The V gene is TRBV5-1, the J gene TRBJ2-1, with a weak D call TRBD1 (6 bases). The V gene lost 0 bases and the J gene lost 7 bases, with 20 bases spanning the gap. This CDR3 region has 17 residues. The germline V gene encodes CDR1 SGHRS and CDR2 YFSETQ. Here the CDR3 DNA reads TGCGCCAGCAGCTTGGTAGGGGCAGGGGCCCTTTCGAATGAGCAGTTCTTC. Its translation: CASSLVGAGALSNEQFF.

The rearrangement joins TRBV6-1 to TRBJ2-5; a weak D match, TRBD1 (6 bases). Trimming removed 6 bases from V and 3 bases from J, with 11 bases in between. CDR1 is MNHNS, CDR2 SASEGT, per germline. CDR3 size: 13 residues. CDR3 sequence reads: CASRWAGEETQYF. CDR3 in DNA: TGTGCCAGCAGGTGGGCAGGGGAAGAGACCCAGTACTTC.

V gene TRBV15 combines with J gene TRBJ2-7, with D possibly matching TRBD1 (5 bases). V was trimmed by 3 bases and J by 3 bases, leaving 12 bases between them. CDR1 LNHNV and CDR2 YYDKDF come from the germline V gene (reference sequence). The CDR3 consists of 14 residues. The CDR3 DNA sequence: TGTGCCACCAGCAGGCAAAGACAGAACTACGAGCAGTACTTC. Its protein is CATSRQRQNYEQYF.

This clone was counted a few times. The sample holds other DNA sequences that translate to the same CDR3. The CDR3 nucleotides read TGTGCCAGCAGCCCCACTAGCGGGGGGGTCAGGGAGCAGTTCTTC. Encoded protein: CASSPTSGGVREQFF. The chain combines TRBV7-8 with TRBJ2-1; 13 bases align to TRBD2. Germline loops: CDR1 SGHVS, CDR2 FQNEAQ. The CDR3 runs to 15 residues. Trimming took 5 bases from V and 10 from J; bases not matched to a gene: 8.

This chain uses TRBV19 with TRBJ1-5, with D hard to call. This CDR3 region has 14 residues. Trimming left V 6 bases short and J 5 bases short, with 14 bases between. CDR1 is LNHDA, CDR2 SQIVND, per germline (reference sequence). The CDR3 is CASRRVSADQPQHF. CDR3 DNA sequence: TGTGCCAGTAGGAGGGTGAGTGCGGATCAGCCCCAGCATTTT.

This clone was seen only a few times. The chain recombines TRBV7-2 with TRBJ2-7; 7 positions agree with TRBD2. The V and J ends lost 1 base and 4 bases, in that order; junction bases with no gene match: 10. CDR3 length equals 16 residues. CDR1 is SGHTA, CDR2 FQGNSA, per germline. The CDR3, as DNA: TGTGCCAGCAGCTTAGTGGTGACTAGCTGGGGGTACGAGCAGTACTTC. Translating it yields CASSLVVTSWGYEQYF.

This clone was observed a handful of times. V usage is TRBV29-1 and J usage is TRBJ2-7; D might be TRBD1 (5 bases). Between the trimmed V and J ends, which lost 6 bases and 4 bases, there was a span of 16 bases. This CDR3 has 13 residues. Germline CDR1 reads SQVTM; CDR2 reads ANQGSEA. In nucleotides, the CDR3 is TGCAGCGTACGGGCCCAGGGAAGGTACGAGCAGTACTTC. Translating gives CSVRAQGRYEQYF.

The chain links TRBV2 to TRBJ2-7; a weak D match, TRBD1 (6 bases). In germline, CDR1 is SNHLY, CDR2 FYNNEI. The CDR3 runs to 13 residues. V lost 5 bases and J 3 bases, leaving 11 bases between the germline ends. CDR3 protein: CASSQTGDYEQYF. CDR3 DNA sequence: TGTGCCAGCAGTCAGACAGGCGACTACGAGCAGTACTTC.

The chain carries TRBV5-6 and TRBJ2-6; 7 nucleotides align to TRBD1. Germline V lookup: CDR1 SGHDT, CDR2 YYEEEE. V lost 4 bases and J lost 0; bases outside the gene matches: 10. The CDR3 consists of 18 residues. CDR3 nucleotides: TGTGCCAGCAGCCCCTTAGTGACAGGGCTCTCTGGGGCCAACGTCCTGACTTTC. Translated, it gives CASSPLVTGLSGANVLTF.

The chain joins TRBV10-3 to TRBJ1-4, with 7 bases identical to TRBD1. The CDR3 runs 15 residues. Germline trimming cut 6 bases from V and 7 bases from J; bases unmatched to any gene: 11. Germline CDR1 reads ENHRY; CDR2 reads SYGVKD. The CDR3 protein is CAISATGVPIEKLFF. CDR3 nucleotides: TGTGCCATCAGCGCCACAGGGGTTCCAATTGAAAAACTGTTTTTT.

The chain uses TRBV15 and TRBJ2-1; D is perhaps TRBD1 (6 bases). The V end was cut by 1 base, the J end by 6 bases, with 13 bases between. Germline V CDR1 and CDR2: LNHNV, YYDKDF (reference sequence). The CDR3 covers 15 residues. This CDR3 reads CATSRGGQRSNEQFF. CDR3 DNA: TGTGCCACCAGCAGAGGAGGACAGAGGTCCAATGAGCAGTTCTTC.

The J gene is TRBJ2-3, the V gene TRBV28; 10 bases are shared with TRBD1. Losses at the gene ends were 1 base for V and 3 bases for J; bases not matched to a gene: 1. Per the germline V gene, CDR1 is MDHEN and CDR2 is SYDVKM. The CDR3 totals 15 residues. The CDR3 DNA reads TGTGCCAGCAGTTTATCGGGACAGGGGACAGATACGCAGTATTTT. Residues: CASSLSGQGTDTQYF.

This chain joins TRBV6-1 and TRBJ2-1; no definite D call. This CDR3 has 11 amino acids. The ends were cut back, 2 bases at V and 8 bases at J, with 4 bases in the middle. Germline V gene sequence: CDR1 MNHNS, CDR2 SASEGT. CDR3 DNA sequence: TGTGCCAGCAGTGAACTAGATGAGCAGTTCTTC. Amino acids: CASSELDEQFF.

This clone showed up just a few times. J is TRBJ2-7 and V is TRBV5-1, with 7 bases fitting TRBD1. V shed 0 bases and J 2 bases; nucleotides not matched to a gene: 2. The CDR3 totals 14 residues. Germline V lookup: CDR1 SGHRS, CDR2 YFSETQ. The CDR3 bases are TGCGCCAGCAGCTTGGGAGGACAGGCCTACGAGCAGTACTTC. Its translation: CASSLGGQAYEQYF.